Given below is one T cell receptor beta chain in context. Its target is unknown. At one of its ends the junction is not consistent with the germline gene, which may arise from a read error. These data are taken from a study of T cells in Graves' hyperthyroidism and ophthalmopathy. Study outcomes and limitations: Ophthalmopathy, as predicted by the model, came a median around 6 months after the prediction.

Amplification targeted TCR beta CDR3 regions from RNA transcripts. TCR CDR3 regions were first amplified by RT-PCR with HTBI primers. TCRdb called the multiplex PCR reads again in MiXCR, with one record for every CDR3 protein. The sample has 75,000 to 100,000 distinct CDR3 sequences; roughly 56% are singletons. The CDR3 extends over 14 amino acids. Germline CDR1 is ENHRY and CDR2 is SYGVKD. Uncontrolled infection, other autoimmune disease, pregnancy or lactation barred patients from enrollment. This chain joins TRBV10-3 and TRBJ2-7; perhaps TRBD1 as D (5 bases). This receptor was obtained from a woman aged 40 to 50 with Graves' hyperthyroidism. The sequenced sample consisted of blood. CDR3 coding DNA: TGTGCCTTCAGTGAGTGGGCAGGGAACTACGGGCAGTACTTC. This codes for CAFSEWAGNYGQYF.